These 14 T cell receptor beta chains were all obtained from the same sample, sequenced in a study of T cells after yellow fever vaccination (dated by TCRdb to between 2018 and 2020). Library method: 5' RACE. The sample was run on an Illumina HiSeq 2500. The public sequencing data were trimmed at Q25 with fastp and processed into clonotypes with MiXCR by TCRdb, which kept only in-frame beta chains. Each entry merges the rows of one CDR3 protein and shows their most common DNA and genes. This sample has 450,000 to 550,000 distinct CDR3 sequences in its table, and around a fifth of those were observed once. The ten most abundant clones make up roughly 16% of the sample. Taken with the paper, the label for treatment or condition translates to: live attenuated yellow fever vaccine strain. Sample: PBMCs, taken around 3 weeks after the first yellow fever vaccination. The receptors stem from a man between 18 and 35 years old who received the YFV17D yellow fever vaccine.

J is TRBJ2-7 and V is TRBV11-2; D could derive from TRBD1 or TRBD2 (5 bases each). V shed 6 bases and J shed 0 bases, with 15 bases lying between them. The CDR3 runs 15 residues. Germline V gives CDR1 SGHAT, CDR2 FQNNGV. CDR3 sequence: CASRKHGASSYEQYV. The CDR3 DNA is TGTGCCAGCAGAAAACACGGGGCAAGCTCCTACGAGCAGTACGTC.

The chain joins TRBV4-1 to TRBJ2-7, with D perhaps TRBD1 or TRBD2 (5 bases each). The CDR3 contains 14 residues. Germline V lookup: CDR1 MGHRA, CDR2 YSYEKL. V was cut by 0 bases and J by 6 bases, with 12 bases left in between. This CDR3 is CASSQDGGRSEQYF. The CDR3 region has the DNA TGCGCCAGCAGCCAAGATGGGGGTCGAAGCGAGCAGTACTTC.

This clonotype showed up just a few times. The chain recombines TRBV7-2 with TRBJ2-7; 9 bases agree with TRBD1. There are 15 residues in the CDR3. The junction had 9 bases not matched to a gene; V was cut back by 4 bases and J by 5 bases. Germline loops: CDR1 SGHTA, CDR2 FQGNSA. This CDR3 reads CASSYGTGRFDEQYV. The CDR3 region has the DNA TGTGCCAGCAGCTATGGGACAGGGAGGTTTGACGAGCAGTACGTC.

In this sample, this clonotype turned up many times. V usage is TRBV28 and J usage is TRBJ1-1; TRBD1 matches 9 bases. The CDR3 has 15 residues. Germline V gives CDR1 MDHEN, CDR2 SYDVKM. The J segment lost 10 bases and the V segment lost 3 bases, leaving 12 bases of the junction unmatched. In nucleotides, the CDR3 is TGTGCCAGCAGTTTTGGGACAGGGACGGGCGTGCGAGCTTTCTTT. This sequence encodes CASSFGTGTGVRAFF.

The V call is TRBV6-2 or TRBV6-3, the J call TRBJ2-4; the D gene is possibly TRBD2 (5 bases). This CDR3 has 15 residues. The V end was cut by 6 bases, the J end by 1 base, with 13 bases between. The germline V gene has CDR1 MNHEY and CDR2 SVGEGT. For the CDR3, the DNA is TGTGCCAGCAGGAACGACACGGGGGCCAAAAACATTCAGTACTTC. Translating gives CASRNDTGAKNIQYF.

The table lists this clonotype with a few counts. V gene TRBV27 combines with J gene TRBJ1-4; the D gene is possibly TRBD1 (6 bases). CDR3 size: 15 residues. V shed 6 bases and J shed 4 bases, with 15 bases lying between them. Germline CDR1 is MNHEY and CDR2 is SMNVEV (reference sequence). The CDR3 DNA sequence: TGTGCCAGCAGGGCGGGGGGCCTGGGTAATGAAAAACTGTTTTTT. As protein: CASRAGGLGNEKLFF.

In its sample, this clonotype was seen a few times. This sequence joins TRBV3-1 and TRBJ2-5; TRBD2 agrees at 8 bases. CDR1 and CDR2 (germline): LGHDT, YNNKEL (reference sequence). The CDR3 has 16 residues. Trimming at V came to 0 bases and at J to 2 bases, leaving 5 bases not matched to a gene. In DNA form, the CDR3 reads TGTGCCAGCAGCCAAGAAAAGCGGGGGCCGCAAGAGACCCAGTACTTC. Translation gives CASSQEKRGPQETQYF.

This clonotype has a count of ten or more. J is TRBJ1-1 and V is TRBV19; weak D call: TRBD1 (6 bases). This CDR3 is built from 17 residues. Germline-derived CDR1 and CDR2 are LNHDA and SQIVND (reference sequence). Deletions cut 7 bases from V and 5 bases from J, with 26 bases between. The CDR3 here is CASKNPQVSGAGTEAFF. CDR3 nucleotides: TGTGCCAGTAAAAATCCACAGGTCTCGGGGGCTGGGACTGAAGCTTTCTTT.

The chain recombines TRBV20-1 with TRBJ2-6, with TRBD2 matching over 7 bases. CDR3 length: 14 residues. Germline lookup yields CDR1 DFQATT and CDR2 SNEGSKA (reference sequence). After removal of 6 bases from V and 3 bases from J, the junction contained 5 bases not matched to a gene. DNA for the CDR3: TGCAGTGCCCCGGGGGAGGGTGGGGCCAACGTCCTGACTTTC. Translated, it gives CSAPGEGGANVLTF.

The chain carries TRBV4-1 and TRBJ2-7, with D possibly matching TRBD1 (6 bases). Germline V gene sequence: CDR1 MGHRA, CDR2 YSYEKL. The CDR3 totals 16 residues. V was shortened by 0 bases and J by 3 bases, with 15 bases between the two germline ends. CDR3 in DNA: TGCGCCAGCAGCCAAGATAGGACAGCACTATACTACGAGCAGTACTTC. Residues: CASSQDRTALYYEQYF.

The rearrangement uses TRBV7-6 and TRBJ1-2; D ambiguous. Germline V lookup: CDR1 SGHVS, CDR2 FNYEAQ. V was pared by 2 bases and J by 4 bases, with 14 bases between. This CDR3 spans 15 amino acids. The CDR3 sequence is CASSLSPAGAYGYTF. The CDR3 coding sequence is TGTGCCAGCAGCTTAAGCCCGGCGGGAGCCTATGGCTACACCTTC.

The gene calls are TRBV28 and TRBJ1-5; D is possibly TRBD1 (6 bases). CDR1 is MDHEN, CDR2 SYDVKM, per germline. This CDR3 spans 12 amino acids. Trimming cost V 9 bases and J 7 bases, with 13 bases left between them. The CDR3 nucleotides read TGTGCCAGGCGGGGGGCCCGACAGCCCCAGCATTTT. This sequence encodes CARRGARQPQHF. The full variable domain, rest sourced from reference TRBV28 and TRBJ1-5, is DVKVTQSSRYLVKRTGEKVFLECVQDMDHENMFWYRQDPGLGLRLIYFSYDVKMKEKGDIPEGYSVSREKKERFSLILESASTNQTSMYLCARRGARQPQHFGDGTRLSIL.

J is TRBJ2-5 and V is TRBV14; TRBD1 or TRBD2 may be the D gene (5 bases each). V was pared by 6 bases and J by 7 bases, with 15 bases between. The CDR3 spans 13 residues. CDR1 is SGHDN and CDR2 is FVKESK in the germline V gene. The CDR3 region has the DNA TGTGCCAGCAGTCCCCTGGGGGAGTGGACCCAGTACTTC. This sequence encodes CASSPLGEWTQYF.

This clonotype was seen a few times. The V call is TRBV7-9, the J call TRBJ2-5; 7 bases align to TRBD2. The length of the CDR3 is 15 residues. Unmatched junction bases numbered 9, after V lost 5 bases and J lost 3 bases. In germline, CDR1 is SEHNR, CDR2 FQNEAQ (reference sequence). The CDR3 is CASSPGVGGKETQYF. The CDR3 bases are TGTGCCAGCAGCCCCGGCGTGGGGGGGAAAGAGACCCAGTACTTC.